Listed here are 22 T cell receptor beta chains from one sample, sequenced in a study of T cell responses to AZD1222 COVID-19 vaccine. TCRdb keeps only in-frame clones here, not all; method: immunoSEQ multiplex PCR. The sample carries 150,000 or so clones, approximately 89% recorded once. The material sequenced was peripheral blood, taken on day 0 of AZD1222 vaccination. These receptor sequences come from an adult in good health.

DNA for the CDR3: TGTGCCAGCAGTTCGACTGCTACCCTTGGGGGCAATCAGCCCCAGCATTTT. Translation gives CASSSTATLGGNQPQHF. The rearrangement links TRBV28 to TRBJ1-5; D remains ambiguous. Trimming shortened V by 4 bases and J by 2 bases, and 18 bases separated the two germline ends. The CDR3 contains 17 residues. Germline CDR1 reads MDHEN; CDR2 reads SYDVKM.

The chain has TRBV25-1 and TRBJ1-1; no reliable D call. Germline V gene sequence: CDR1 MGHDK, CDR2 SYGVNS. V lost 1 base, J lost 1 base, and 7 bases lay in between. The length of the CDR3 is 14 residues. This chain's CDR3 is CASSELTANTEAFF. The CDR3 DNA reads TGTGCCAGCAGTGAATTAACAGCGAACACTGAAGCTTTCTTT. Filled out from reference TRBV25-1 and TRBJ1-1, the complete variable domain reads EADIYQTPRYLVIGTGKKITLECSQTMGHDKMYWYQQDPGMELHLIHYSYGVNSTEKGDLSSESTVSRIRTEHFPLTLESARPSHTSQYLCASSELTANTEAFFGQGTRLTVV.

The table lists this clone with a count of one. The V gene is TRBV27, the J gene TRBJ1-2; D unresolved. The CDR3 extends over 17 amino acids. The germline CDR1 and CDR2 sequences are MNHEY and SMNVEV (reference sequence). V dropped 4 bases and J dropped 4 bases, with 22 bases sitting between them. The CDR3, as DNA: TGTGCCAGCAGTTCCTTCGGAGTTGGCTCCTCGGGCTATGGCTACACCTTC. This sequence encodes CASSSFGVGSSGYGYTF.

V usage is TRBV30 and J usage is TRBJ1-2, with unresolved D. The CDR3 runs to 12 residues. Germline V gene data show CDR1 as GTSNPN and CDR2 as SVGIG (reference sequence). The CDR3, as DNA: TGTGCTCGAGAGGAGGGAGGAGAAGGCTACACCTTC. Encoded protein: CAREEGGEGYTF.

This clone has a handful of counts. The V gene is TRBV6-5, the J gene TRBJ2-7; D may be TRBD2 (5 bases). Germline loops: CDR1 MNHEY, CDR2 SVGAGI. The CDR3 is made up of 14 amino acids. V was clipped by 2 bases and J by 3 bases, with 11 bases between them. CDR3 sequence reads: CASSYGLSGYEQYF. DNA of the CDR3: TGTGCCAGCAGTTACGGACTCTCGGGCTACGAGCAGTACTTC.

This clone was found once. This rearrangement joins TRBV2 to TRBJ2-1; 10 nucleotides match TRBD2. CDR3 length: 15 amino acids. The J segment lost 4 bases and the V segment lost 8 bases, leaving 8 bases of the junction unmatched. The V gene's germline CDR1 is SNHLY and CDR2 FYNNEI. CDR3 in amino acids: CASGGTSGKYNEQFF. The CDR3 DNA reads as TGTGCCAGCGGGGGTACTAGCGGGAAGTACAATGAGCAGTTCTTC.

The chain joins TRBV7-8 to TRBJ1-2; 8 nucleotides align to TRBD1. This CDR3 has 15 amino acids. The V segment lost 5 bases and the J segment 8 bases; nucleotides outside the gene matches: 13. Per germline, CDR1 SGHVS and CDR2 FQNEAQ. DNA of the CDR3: TGTGCCAGCAGCCGAGGGCAGGGGGCGAGGGAAGGCTACACCTTC. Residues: CASSRGQGAREGYTF.

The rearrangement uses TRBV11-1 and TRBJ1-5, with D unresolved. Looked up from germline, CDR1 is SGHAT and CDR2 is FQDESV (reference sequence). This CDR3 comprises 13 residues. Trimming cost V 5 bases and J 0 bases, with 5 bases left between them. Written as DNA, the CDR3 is TGTGCCAGCAGCCCTAATAGCAATCAGCCCCAGCATTTT. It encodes CASSPNSNQPQHF.

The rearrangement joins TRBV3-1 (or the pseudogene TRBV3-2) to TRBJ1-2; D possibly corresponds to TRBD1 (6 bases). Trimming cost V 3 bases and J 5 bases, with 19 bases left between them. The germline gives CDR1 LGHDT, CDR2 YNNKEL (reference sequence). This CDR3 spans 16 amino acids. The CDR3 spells CASSQGGPRKGYGYTF. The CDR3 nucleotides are TGTGCCAGCAGCCAGGGGGGCCCAAGGAAGGGGTATGGCTACACCTTC.

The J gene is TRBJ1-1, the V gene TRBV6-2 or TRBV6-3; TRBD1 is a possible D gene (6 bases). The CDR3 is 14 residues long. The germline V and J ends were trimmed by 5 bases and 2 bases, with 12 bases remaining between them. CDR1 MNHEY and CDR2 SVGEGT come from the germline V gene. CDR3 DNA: TGTGCCAGCAGTCACAACAGGGTAAACACTGAAGCTTTCTTT. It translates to CASSHNRVNTEAFF.

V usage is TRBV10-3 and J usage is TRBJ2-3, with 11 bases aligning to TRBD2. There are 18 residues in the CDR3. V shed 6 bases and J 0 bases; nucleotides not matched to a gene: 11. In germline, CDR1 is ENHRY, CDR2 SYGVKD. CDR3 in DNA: TGTGCCATCAGAGCCTTTGGAGGGACTAGCGGTAGCACAGATACGCAGTATTTT. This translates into CAIRAFGGTSGSTDTQYF.

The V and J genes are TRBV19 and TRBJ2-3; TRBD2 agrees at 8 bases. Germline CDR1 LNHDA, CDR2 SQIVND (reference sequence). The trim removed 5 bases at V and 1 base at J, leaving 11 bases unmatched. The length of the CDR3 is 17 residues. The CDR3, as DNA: TGTGCCAGTAGTCCGGTTGGTAGCGGGACCCGCACAGATACGCAGTATTTT. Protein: CASSPVGSGTRTDTQYF.

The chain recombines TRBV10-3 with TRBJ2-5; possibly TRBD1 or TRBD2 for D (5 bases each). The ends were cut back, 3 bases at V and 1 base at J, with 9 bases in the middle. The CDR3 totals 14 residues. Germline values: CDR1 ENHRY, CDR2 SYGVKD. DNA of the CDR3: TGTGCCATCAGTGAAAGGGACCTCCAAGAGACCCAGTACTTC. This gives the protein CAISERDLQETQYF.

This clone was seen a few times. In DNA form, the CDR3 reads TGTGCCAGTAGTATTCAGACTGGGTGGGAGGGAAGACGTGAGCAGTTCTTC. This encodes CASSIQTGWEGRREQFF. The V call is TRBV19, the J call TRBJ2-1; TRBD2 matches 7 bases. Germline CDR1 is LNHDA and CDR2 is SQIVND (reference sequence). V shed 3 bases and J 9 bases; nucleotides not matched to a gene: 17. The CDR3 totals 17 residues.

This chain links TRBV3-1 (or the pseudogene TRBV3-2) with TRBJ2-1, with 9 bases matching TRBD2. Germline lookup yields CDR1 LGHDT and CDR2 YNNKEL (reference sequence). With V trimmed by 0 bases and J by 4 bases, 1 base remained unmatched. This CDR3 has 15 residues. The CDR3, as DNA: TGTGCCAGCAGCCAAGAGCTAGCGGGGTACAATGAGCAGTTCTTC. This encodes CASSQELAGYNEQFF.

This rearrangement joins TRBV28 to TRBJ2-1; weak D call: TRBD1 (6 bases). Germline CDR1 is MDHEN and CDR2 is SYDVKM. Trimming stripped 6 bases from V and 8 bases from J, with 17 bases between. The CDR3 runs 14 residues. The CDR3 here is CASRHPQGRHEQFF. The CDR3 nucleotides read TGTGCCAGCAGGCATCCTCAGGGGAGACATGAGCAGTTCTTC.

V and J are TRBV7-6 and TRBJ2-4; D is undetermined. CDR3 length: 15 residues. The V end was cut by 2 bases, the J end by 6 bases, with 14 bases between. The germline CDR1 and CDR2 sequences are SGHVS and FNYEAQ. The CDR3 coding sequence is TGTGCCAGCAGCTTAAGTCCGGGCCACACAAACATTCAGTACTTC. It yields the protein CASSLSPGHTNIQYF. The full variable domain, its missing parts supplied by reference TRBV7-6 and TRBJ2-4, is GAGVSQSPRYKVTKRGQDVALRCDPISGHVSLYWYRQALGQGPEFLTYFNYEAQQDKSGLPNDRFSAERPEGSISTLTIQRTEQRDSAMYRCASSLSPGHTNIQYFGAGTRLSVL.

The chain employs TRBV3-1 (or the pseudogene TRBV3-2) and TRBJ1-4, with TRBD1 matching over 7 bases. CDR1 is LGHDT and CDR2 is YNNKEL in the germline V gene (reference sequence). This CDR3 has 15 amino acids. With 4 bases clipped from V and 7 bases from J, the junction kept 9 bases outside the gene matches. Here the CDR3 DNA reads TGTGCCAGCAGCCGGCGACAGGGTTCGTCTGAAAAACTGTTTTTT. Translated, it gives CASSRRQGSSEKLFF.

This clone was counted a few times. The CDR3 bases are TGTGCCAGCAGTTTATTCCCGACGTCGGGAGTAATCGATGAGCAGTTCTTC. As protein: CASSLFPTSGVIDEQFF. The chain has TRBV28 and TRBJ2-1; D may be TRBD2 (6 bases). Germline values: CDR1 MDHEN, CDR2 SYDVKM. Trimming removed 1 base at V and 8 bases at J, with 21 bases between. This CDR3 region has 17 residues.

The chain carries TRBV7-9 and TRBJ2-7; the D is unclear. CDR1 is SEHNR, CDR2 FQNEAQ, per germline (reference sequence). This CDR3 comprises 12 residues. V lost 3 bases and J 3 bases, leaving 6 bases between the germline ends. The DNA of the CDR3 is TGTGCCAGCAGCTTTCCGGACTACGAGCAGTACTTC. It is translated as CASSFPDYEQYF.

The CDR3 DNA is TGCAGCGGAACGAGGAGCACTGAAGCTTTCTTT. This codes for CSGTRSTEAFF. The chain couples TRBV29-1 to TRBJ1-1; D is undetermined. V lost 7 bases and J 4 bases, leaving 10 bases between the germline ends. The CDR3 contains 11 residues. Germline V gene sequence: CDR1 SQVTM, CDR2 ANQGSEA.

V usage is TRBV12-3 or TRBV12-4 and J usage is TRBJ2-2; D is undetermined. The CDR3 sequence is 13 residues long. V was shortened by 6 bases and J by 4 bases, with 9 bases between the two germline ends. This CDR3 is CASSPRTTGELFF. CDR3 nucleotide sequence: TGTGCCAGCAGCCCTAGAACCACCGGGGAGCTGTTTTTT.